This is a list of T cell receptor beta chains from one sample in a study of OX40 agonist ivuxolimab in advanced cancers. Sequencing was performed with immunoSEQ multiplex PCR; in TCRdb, only in-frame clones are kept and a portion is missing. The top ten hold more than 9.5% of the sample, which has tens of thousands of clones, approximately 88% seen once. Here the sequenced sample was CD4+ or CD8+ T cells sorted from blood, taken in a trial of the OX40 agonist ivuxolimab. Receptors were obtained from an adult with an advanced solid tumor such as melanoma, head and neck, liver or kidney cancer. The CDR3 runs from the conserved cysteine through the conserved F or W. The D gene is left open where the match is weak. Expanded clones get a size class; other rows say once, few or many, or leave the size out.

j_gene | abundance | v_gene | len | d_gene | CDR3aa | CDR3nt
TRBJ2-5 | - | TRBV4-3 | 16 | - | CASSQDVAGLGGTQYF | TGCGCCAGCAGCCAAGATGTTGCGGGATTGGGAGGGACCCAGTACTTC
TRBJ1-2 | - | TRBV28 | 15 | - | CASSLYGGSDYGYTF | TGTGCCAGCAGTTTATATGGGGGTAGCGACTATGGCTACACCTTC
TRBJ2-1 | - | TRBV6-5 | 16 | - | CASSSPGTRGDNEQFF | TGTGCCAGCAGTTCCCCAGGGACCCGAGGCGACAATGAGCAGTTCTTC
TRBJ2-1 | - | TRBV11-3 | 15 | - | CASSSSGTPGKEQFF | TGTGCCAGCAGCTCGTCCGGGACACCGGGGAAGGAGCAGTTCTTC
TRBJ1-1 | - | TRBV19 | 9 | - | CASSSKAFF | TGTGCCAGTAGCTCGAAAGCTTTCTTT
TRBJ2-2 | - | TRBV4-1 | 12 | - | CASSHYTGELFF | TGCGCCAGCAGCCACTACACCGGGGAGCTGTTTTTT
TRBJ2-7 | - | TRBV15 | 18 | - | CATSRDPPVTLSSKGQYF | TGTGCCACCAGCAGAGATCCCCCAGTGACCCTCTCGAGCAAAGGGCAGTACTTC
TRBJ2-1 | once | TRBV28 | 15 | - | CASRYSESSYNEQFF | TGTGCCAGCAGATATAGCGAGAGCTCCTACAATGAGCAGTTCTTC
TRBJ2-7 | few | TRBV5-5 | 14 | TRBD1 | CASSLKDRGNEQYF | TGTGCCAGCAGCTTGAAGGACAGGGGTAACGAGCAGTACTTC
TRBJ1-4 | - | TRBV7-2 | 15 | - | CASSLDGGTNEKLFF | TGTGCCAGCAGCTTAGATGGGGGGACTAATGAAAAACTGTTTTTT
TRBJ1-2 | - | TRBV19 | 16 | - | CASSIGPYTYNYGYTF | TGTGCCAGTAGTATAGGCCCCTACACCTATAACTATGGCTACACCTTC
TRBJ1-2 | few | TRBV4-1 | 14 | - | CASSQDLGLGGYTF | TGCGCCAGCAGCCAAGATCTGGGGTTAGGAGGCTACACCTTC